These 4 T cell receptor beta chains were all obtained from the same sample, sequenced in a study of blood T cells in healthy people across ages. A second PCR of roughly 7 to 11 cycles used a sample-barcoded 5' primer and a J-beta primer mix. TCRdb ran MiXCR on the 5' RACE reads and lists one entry per CDR3 protein. Of approximately 960,000 distinct CDR3 sequences listed, under 35% were seen once; the top ten hold roughly a tenth. These data were likewise used in another study, on T cells of mothers and their children.

The sample consisted of blood. Receptors were obtained from a middle-aged woman in good health.

This clonotype came up a few times. The genes are TRBV6-2 or TRBV6-3 and TRBJ1-1, with 10 bases fitting TRBD1. Germline-derived CDR1 and CDR2 are MNHEY and SVGEGT. V was clipped by 10 bases and J by 4 bases; unmatched bases: 6. The CDR3 totals 13 residues. The CDR3 nucleotides read TGTGCCACCCGGGACAGGGGATTCACTGAAGCTTTCTTT. Protein sequence: CATRDRGFTEAFF.

The rearrangement joins TRBV25-1 to TRBJ1-6; 8 bases map to TRBD1. CDR3 size: 15 residues. J gave up 8 bases and V 1 base, and 4 bases lay outside the gene matches. In germline, CDR1 is MGHDK, CDR2 SYGVNS. The CDR3 DNA reads as TGTGCCAGCAGTGAATTCACAGGGGGATATTCACCCCTCCACTTT. Translated: CASSEFTGGYSPLHF.

This clonotype was observed a handful of times. Here the CDR3 DNA reads TGTGCCTGGGCCTGGGGGAACACCGGGGAGCTGTTTTTT. Translation gives CAWAWGNTGELFF. The chain couples TRBV30 to TRBJ2-2; no definite D call. CDR3 length equals 13 residues. Germline loops: CDR1 GTSNPN, CDR2 SVGIG (reference sequence). Trimming left V 5 bases short and J 1 base short, with 8 bases between. The full variable domain, rest sourced from reference TRBV30 and TRBJ2-2, is SQTIHQWPATLVQPVGSPLSLECTVEGTSNPNLYWYRQAAGRGLQLLFYSVGIGQISSEVPQNLSASRPQDRQFILSSKKLLLSDSGFYLCAWAWGNTGELFFGEGSRLTVL.

A remark on this clonotype: A read error may be the cause here, since a much bigger clone is one base away. The chain has TRBV6-5 and TRBJ2-5, with a tentative D call TRBD1 (7 bases). This CDR3 comprises 13 residues. V was cut by 2 bases and J by 11 bases, with 15 bases left in between. Germline CDR1 reads MNHEY; CDR2 reads SVGAGI. In DNA form, the CDR3 reads TGTGCCAGCAGTTACGGAGGGGGCTTTGAGCAGTACTTC. It is translated as CASSYGGGFEQYF.